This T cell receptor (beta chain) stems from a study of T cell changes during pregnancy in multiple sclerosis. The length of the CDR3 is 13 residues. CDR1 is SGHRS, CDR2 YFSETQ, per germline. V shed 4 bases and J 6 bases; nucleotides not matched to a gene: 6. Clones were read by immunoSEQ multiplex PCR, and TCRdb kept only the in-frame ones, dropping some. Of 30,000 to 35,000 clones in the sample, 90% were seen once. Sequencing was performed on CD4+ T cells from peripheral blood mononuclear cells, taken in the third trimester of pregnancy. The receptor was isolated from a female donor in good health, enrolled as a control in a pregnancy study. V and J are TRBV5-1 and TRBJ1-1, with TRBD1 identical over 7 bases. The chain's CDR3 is CASSGQAAAEAFF. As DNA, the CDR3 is TGCGCCAGCAGCGGACAGGCCGCTGCTGAAGCTTTCTTT. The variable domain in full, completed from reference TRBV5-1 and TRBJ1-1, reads KAGVTQTPRYLIKTRGQQVTLSCSPISGHRSVSWYQQTPGQGLQFLFEYFSETQRNKGNFPGRFSGRQFSNSRSEMNVSTLELGDSALYLCASSGQAAAEAFFGQGTRLTVV.